The clone carrying this T cell receptor beta chain was counted once. A junction end diverges from the germline sequence, so it may reflect a read error. This sample is part of a study of T cell responses to AZD1222 COVID-19 vaccine. The V gene's germline CDR1 is SGHTA and CDR2 FQGNSA. This CDR3 region has 14 residues. The data were produced by immunoSEQ multiplex PCR, yet TCRdb's version contains in-frame clones alone and is incomplete. The table shows about 130,000 clones, with around 87% occurring only once. The receptor comes from an adult in good health. The sample in question was peripheral blood, obtained on day 0 of AZD1222 vaccination. The gene calls are TRBV7-2 and TRBJ2-3, with 9 positions matching TRBD2. CDR3 sequence reads: CASSSPPGLALGHF. CDR3 nucleotide sequence: TGTGCCAGCAGCTCCCCCCCGGGACTAGCCCTAGGGCATTTT.